Below, one TCR beta chain is given with its context. This clone was seen a handful of times. Its target antigen remains unknown. Qualities for individual bases were not recorded, and no much larger clone is one base off. This same CDR3 is encoded by further DNA sequences in the sample. The cohort comprised 666 healthy bone marrow donors. At the time of sampling, all cohort members were nominally healthy, though unrecorded immune exposures were likely present. The donor was CMV seronegative and was included in the group of a few hundred seronegative cohort members. Each donor provided a peripheral blood sample, and peripheral blood mononuclear cells were used for TCR beta sequencing. The Qiagen DNeasy Blood Extraction Kit was used to extract genomic DNA from the blood cell samples. Trimming accounts for 6 bases at V and 8 bases at J, while the number of junction bases matched to no gene is 15. For CDR1 and CDR2, the germline V gene lists SNHLY and FYNNEI. The CDR3 spans 17 residues, from the cysteine through the phenylalanine. The read is trimmed to its CDR3 DNA, 51 bases read in frame from base 1.

Receptors were amplified or captured by the immunoSEQ multiplex PCR assay. For the multiplex PCR, a mixture combining 60 forward primers for TCR Vbeta segments and 13 reverse primers for TCR Jbeta segments was used. The CDR3 region of rearranged TCR beta genes was amplified from genomic DNA by a multiplex PCR assay. The Illumina HiSeq System was used to sequence the amplified TCR beta libraries as 87-base-pair reads. The paper's processing steps were these. In a later analysis, tens of millions of unique TCR beta chains were counted across the approximately 620 repertoires, and roughly 11 million of these chains were shared by at least two donors. A nearest-neighbor algorithm error-corrected the raw reads and collapsed the reads into unique sequences, merging closely related sequences to remove PCR and sequencing errors. CDR3 sequences were aligned to IMGT reference sequences to assign V, D and J gene segments. For a sequence to be retained, a match of at least six nucleotides to both a V gene segment and a J gene segment was required. A rearrangement was called productive if the CDR3 had no stop codons and remained in frame with V and J, and every other rearrangement was called non-productive. CDR3 was defined by IMGT convention, running from the second conserved V-encoded cysteine to the conserved J-encoded phenylalanine. Sequences without an unambiguous match to a single V gene segment were excluded from the earlier analysis of several hundred of the donors. An earlier analysis of several hundred of the donors called V segments functional above 56.7% productive rearrangements and segregating when the between-donor standard deviation exceeded 5%. A statistical classification framework was developed to diagnose cytomegalovirus status using the catalog of TCR beta chain sequences. A later analysis assigned V and J genes by comparing TCR nucleotide sequences with IMGT/GENE-DB human TR gene sequences. A later analysis assigned CDR3 sequences and most-parsimonious VDJ recombination scenarios with the TCRdist pipeline. In a later analysis, each TCR beta chain was defined by its CDR3 amino acid sequence together with its V-gene family, and reads lacking a unique V-gene family were excluded. As a way to deal with suspected cross-contamination and a sequencing artifact, a later analysis dropped 500 to 700 nucleotide sequences that were highly shared and had low generation probability. In a later analysis, a clonal expansion index was calculated for each public chain from normalized within-repertoire ranks of inferred template counts. Generation probabilities in a later analysis came from a VDJ recombination model fitted to out-of-frame rearrangements, and those results were checked against IGoR. In a later analysis, hypergeometric tests were used to score TCR-TCR, TCR-HLA and TCR-CMV co-occurrence, with a repertoire-size bias correction applied to TCR pairs. In a later analysis, false discovery rates were estimated by permuting HLA or CMV assignments 20 times. In a later analysis, co-occurring TCRs were grouped with DBSCAN, and TCRdist sequence similarity was added when clustering was performed within HLA-allele-positive subsets. Repertoires with fewer than 30,000 or more than 120,000 public chains, plus five repertoires with anomalous nucleotide sharing, were excluded from co-occurrence clustering. Drawn from immuneACCESS, this table holds only the in-frame rearrangements with V and J called that TCRdb kept. Clones are partly lost; checked studies trace under half to an unresolved V gene and leave the rest unexplained. From that table come the V and J calls and clone size; the DNA was used to work out D and trimming. Within this sample are around 90,000 clones, with roughly 72% of them counted one time only. The top ten hold about 0.5% of the sample.

These data come from a study of cytomegalovirus exposure and HLA in healthy donors (dated by TCRdb to about 2017). About the study as a whole: An earlier analysis of several hundred of the donors reported approximately 270 Gb of sequence data and roughly 110 million unique TCR beta sequences from about 179 million T cells. An early release covering over 500 HLA-typed donors comprised about 310 gigabases of sequencing data and roughly 85 million unique TCR sequences. Among the approximately 420 genotyped donors, about 85% belonged to the genetic ancestry cluster associated with self-reported Caucasian donors. The aim of the study was to test whether cataloging public T cell receptors could identify signatures of past pathogen exposure. The T cell repertoires of under 750 subjects were profiled by immunosequencing and related to cytomegalovirus serostatus. A separate validation cohort of 100 to 150 different subjects was used in addition to the 666-subject first cohort. To predict cytomegalovirus infection status, the study combined high-throughput TCR immunosequencing, statistical association of individual TCRs with disease status, and machine learning. A later analysis re-examined previously published TCR beta repertoires from just over 650 donors and added high-resolution HLA genotyping to investigate patterns of TCR occurrence. Rather than using new phenotypic data, the later analysis identified candidate immune exposures from TCR beta sequences and from how often those sequences occurred across donors. An earlier analysis of some 600 of the donors applied high-throughput TCR beta sequencing to assess whether each TCR beta V gene segment acted as functional or pseudogenic. Donor age, sex, ethnicity and CMV serostatus were compiled alongside the repertoire data. In a later genetic analysis, genome-wide SNP genotypes for about 60% of the 666 donors were used, and that subset was treated as a discovery cohort. All discovery cohort repertoires had been generated on a single sequencing platform. Class I and class II HLA loci were covered by the typing at four-digit resolution. Typing coverage varied by locus: roughly 629-640 donors for A, B, C, DRB1 and DQB1; approximately 560 for DQA1; more than 600 for DPA1; 450 to 480 for DPB1. Because of strong linkage in the cohort, five DR-DQ haplotypes were treated as single units for association and clustering. Among 398 genotyped donors of the cohort, an average of around 220,000 unique TCR beta nucleotide sequences was sequenced per donor, of which approximately 19% were non-productive.

The investigation overall reported the following: Correlated functional status among segregating V segments might be attributable to linkage disequilibrium, but an unknown experimental factor could not be ruled out. Compared with the roughly 670-donor mean, donors in an Asian-associated ancestry cluster had fewer N-insertions in productive TCRs, according to a later genetic analysis. An earlier analysis of 587 of the donors showed that most TCR beta V segments appeared in productive rearrangements either about 87% or about 30% of the time, which broadly matched IMGT annotations. In a later analysis, HLA-associated TCR beta chains showed more clonal expansion and lower generation probabilities than non-associated chains that were equally common. A further reported finding was that TCR beta sequences accurately predicted the HLA-A and HLA-B alleles for most subjects in the first cohort. In a later analysis, TCR association rates were found to vary across HLA loci, with the most associated TCRs seen for DRB1 alleles and the fewest for HLA-C alleles. Because counts were too low, about 18 rarely observed V segments, including chromosome 9 orphons, were excluded from the earlier analysis of some 590 of the donors. Assigning TCR associations to individual alleles was difficult when HLA alleles, especially DR and DQ, strongly co-occurred. Presence/absence analyses assumed roughly uniform sequencing depth across donors, an assumption that may not hold. In a later analysis, several top co-occurrence clusters were reported to appear linked to parvovirus B19, influenza, CMV and Epstein-Barr virus. In a later analysis, some 18,000 TCR beta sequences were associated with specific HLA alleles at a false discovery rate of 0.05. A later analysis found that most CMV-associated TCR beta chains appeared HLA-restricted, with HLA associations seemingly driven largely by CMV exposure. Most TCR sequences were seen in very few donors, while some public TCRs were found in many individuals. An association between a missense DCLRE1C variant and V-gene and J-gene trimming of TCR beta chains was found in a later genetic analysis and replicated in an independent cohort. It was suggested by the authors that the approach could potentially be generalized to other disease states and immunological phenotypes. In this cohort, only TCR beta chains were sequenced, and detectable features were limited by the absence of alpha or paired-chain data. The 87-base-pair reads could not distinguish some IMGT-functional V segments, including TRBV6-2 and TRBV6-3, so those segments were excluded. The study listed over 150 TCR beta chains as associated with cytomegalovirus. A group of highly shared sequence variants was considered likely to be a technical artifact of the sequencing pipeline. Because some donors lacked HLA typing at each locus, the association tests relied only on the typed subset. The classifier was reported to diagnose cytomegalovirus status with high specificity and sensitivity in both the original and validation cohorts. The only immune exposure information available for the cohort was CMV serostatus. Three of the identified cytomegalovirus-associated TCR beta chains were confirmed in vitro to be specific for cytomegalovirus antigens.

Sequencing input: PBMCs. The rearranged segments are TRBV2 and TRBJ2-4, and TRBD1 aligns with 11 junction nucleotides. This TCR was sampled from a young man in good health and CMV-seronegative. The CDR3 loop reads CASRPGQGVVSGYIQYF. The DNA sequence is TGTGCCAGCAGGCCGGGACAGGGGGTTGTGAGTGGCTACATTCAGTACTTC.